One and the same sample provided the 4 T cell receptor beta chains below, sequenced in a study of cytomegalovirus exposure and HLA in healthy donors. Primers for the PCR totalled 60 Vbeta and 13 Jbeta. Sequencing used immunoSEQ multiplex PCR; TCRdb keeps in-frame clones, though not all of them. The repertoire has 110,000 or so clones, 75% to 85% of them found once; the top ten carry roughly 2.1%. The sequenced material came from PBMCs. These receptors came from a man aged 30 to 45 in good health and CMV-seronegative.

This clone was seen only once. This chain uses TRBV4-3 with TRBJ1-1, with TRBD1 matching over 7 bases. Germline loops: CDR1 LGHNA, CDR2 YSLEER. The CDR3 contains 15 residues. V lost 2 bases, J lost 6 bases, and 9 bases stayed unmatched. This chain's CDR3 is CASSQLDEGGSEAFF. In DNA, the CDR3 is TGCGCCAGCAGCCAACTAGACGAAGGGGGCTCTGAAGCTTTCTTT.

The V and J genes are TRBV7-2 and TRBJ1-2, with 8 positions matching TRBD1. V shed 5 bases and J 7 bases; nucleotides not matched to a gene: 6. Looked up from germline, CDR1 is SGHTA and CDR2 is FQGNSA. The CDR3 runs 13 residues. The CDR3 here is CASSRTGSPGYTF. DNA of the CDR3: TGTGCCAGCAGCCGGACAGGGTCCCCTGGCTACACCTTC.

This chain connects TRBV5-4 to TRBJ2-5, with 11 positions matching TRBD2. This CDR3 has 15 amino acids. After removal of 5 bases from V and 7 bases from J, the junction contained 10 bases not matched to a gene. CDR1 and CDR2 from the germline V gene are SGHNT and YYREEE (reference sequence). The CDR3 loop reads CASRASGRSPGTQYF. CDR3 in DNA: TGTGCCAGCAGGGCTAGCGGGAGGTCCCCCGGGACCCAGTACTTC.

This sequence joins TRBV28 and TRBJ1-1, with a weak D call TRBD1 (5 bases). This CDR3 contains 15 residues. The germline gives CDR1 MDHEN, CDR2 SYDVKM. V lost 1 base to trimming and J lost 1 base, with 10 bases between them. In nucleotides, the CDR3 is TGTGCCAGCAGTTTATCAGGGAGGGGGAACACTGAAGCTTTCTTT. Protein sequence: CASSLSGRGNTEAFF.